This TCR beta chain stems from a study of T cell responses to AZD1222 COVID-19 vaccine. The ends were cut back, 7 bases at V and 3 bases at J, with 12 bases in the middle. This CDR3 is built from 14 residues. Germline assignment: CDR1 MDHEN and CDR2 SYDVKM. Of note for this clone: Its specificity is unknown.

Generated by immunoSEQ multiplex PCR, the TCRdb table keeps only in-frame clones and is missing some. Of 50,000 to 65,000 clones listed, approximately 86% are singletons. Study-level findings and limits: The reported proportion of spike-specific TCRs targeting unmutated variant regions was nearly half.

The J gene is TRBJ1-4, the V gene TRBV28; D is unclear. Sample: peripheral blood, taken 28 days after the second AZD1222 dose. This TCR was sampled from an adult who received the AZD1222 COVID-19 vaccine. CDR3 in DNA: TGTGCCAGCACCTCGGGTCCATCTAATGAAAAACTGTTTTTT. As protein: CASTSGPSNEKLFF.